The following is a T cell receptor (beta chain) sequence with its context. There are 16 residues in the CDR3. J gave up 0 bases and V 2 bases, and 3 bases lay outside the gene matches. Germline CDR1 reads SGHKS; CDR2 reads YYEKEE (reference sequence). Clones were read by immunoSEQ multiplex PCR, and TCRdb kept only the in-frame ones, dropping some. This sample yields some 40,000 clones, of which roughly 87% are seen a single time; 20% to 25% belongs to the top ten. The data are from a study of blood T cell repertoires in COVID-19. Study as a whole: Specimens from acute and convalescent COVID-19 originated in the United States, Italy and Spain. T cells, B-cell-depleted T cells, or PBMCs provided the cDNA or gDNA that served as material.

Source material: peripheral blood. V is TRBV5-5 and J is TRBJ2-3; 10 bases are shared with TRBD2. This clonotype originated in a man between 60 and 75 years old with acute or convalescent COVID-19. The CDR3 DNA follows: TGTGCCAGCAGCTTACTAGCGGGGTTTAGCACAGATACGCAGTATTTT. Amino acids: CASSLLAGFSTDTQYF.